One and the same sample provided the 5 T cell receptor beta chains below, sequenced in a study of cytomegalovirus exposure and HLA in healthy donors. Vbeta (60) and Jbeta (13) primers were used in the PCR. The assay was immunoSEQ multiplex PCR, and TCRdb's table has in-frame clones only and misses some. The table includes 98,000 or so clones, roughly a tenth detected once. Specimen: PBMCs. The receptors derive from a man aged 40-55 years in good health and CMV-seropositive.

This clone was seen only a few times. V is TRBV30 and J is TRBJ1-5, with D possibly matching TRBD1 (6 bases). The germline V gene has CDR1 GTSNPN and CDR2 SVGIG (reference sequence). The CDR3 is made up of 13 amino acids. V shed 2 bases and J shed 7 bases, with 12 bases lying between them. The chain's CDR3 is CAWSPQGEQPQHF. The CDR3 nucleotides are TGTGCCTGGAGTCCACAGGGAGAGCAGCCCCAGCATTTT.

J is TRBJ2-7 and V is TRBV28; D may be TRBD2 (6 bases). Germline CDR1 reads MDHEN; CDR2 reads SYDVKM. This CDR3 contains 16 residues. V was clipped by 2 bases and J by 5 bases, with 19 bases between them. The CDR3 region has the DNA TGTGCCAGCAGTTTAGGAGGGGCAGTGGTCCCCCACGAGCAGTACTTC. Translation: CASSLGGAVVPHEQYF.

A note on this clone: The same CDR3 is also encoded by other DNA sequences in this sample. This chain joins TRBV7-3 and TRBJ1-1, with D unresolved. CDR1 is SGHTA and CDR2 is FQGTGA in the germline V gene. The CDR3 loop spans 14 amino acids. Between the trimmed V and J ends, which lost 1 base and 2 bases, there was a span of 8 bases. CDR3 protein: CASSLSAGNTEAFF. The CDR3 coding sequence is TGTGCCAGCAGCTTAAGTGCAGGTAACACTGAAGCTTTCTTT.

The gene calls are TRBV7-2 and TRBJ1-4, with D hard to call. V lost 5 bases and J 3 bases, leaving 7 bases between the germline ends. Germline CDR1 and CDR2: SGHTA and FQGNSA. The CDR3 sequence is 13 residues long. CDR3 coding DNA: TGTGCCAGCAGCCAGGAGGCTAATGAAAAACTGTTTTTT. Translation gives CASSQEANEKLFF.

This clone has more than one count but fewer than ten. CDR3 sequence: CAISESNRGFDNEQFF. As DNA, the CDR3 is TGTGCCATCAGTGAGTCGAATCGGGGGTTTGACAATGAGCAGTTCTTC. The rearrangement links TRBV10-3 to TRBJ2-1; tentatively, D is TRBD2 (6 bases). CDR1 and CDR2 (germline): ENHRY, SYGVKD. Trimming cost V 0 bases and J 5 bases, with 14 bases left between them. CDR3 length: 16 residues.